The sequence of this T cell receptor (beta chain) was determined in a study of cytomegalovirus exposure and HLA in healthy donors. Per germline, CDR1 MNHEY and CDR2 SMNVEV (reference sequence). Losses at the gene ends were 6 bases for V and 9 bases for J; bases not matched to a gene: 10. The CDR3 spans 14 residues. PCR was performed using 60 Vbeta and 13 Jbeta primers. TCRdb keeps only in-frame clones here, not all; method: immunoSEQ multiplex PCR. This sample has tens of thousands of clones, with 75% to 85% found just once. This clone was seen a single time. This chain connects TRBV27 to TRBJ1-5, with TRBD1 matching 8 bases. The sample was PBMCs. The TCR was taken from a female donor in good health and CMV-seronegative. The CDR3 reads CASRAGTGQGPQHF. The CDR3 DNA is TGTGCCAGCAGGGCCGGGACAGGCCAGGGGCCCCAGCATTTT.